Presented here are 23 T cell receptor beta chains from one specimen sequenced in a study of human T cells and chemical hapten exposure. MiXCR was run by TCRdb on the RACE reads, yielding one entry per CDR3 protein. The profile shows over 35,000 distinct CDR3 sequences, 4% of them singletons. As for time point: patch test 1, 2 weeks after DPC sensitization. Treatment reported: therapeutic diphenylcyclopropenone sensitization with weekly scalp DPC. The template was total RNA from unfractionated whole blood. Sample: whole blood, taken in connection with sensitization to the hapten diphenylcyclopropenone (DPC). The receptors shown here come from a man aged 45 to 65 with alopecia areata. Some clones in this sample may be carry-over from other donors' samples.

Worth noting for this clonotype: A much larger clone differs by one base, so this may be a read error. Because it lacks the conserved phenylalanine or tryptophan at the end, this CDR3 is likely a read error. The chain recombines TRBV12-3 or TRBV12-4 with TRBJ1-1, with D maybe TRBD1 (5 bases). The V end was cut by 5 bases, the J end by 8 bases, with 12 bases between. The CDR3 runs 12 residues. Here the CDR3 reads CASSAQGVEAFL. CDR3 bases: TGTGCCAGCAGTGCTCAGGGAGTAGAAGCTTTCCTT.

This clonotype has at least ten counts. The chain recombines TRBV19 with TRBJ2-5; maybe TRBD1 (6 bases). V shed 8 bases and J shed 5 bases, with 12 bases lying between them. The germline V gene has CDR1 LNHDA and CDR2 SQIVND (reference sequence). This CDR3 has 12 residues. The CDR3 here is CASRQAGETQYF. CDR3 nucleotide sequence: TGTGCCAGTCGACAGGCCGGGGAGACCCAGTACTTC.

This clonotype was counted many times. The rearrangement uses TRBV9 and TRBJ1-5; 9 nucleotides match TRBD1. The CDR3 has 15 amino acids. From germline, CDR1 is SGDLS and CDR2 YYNGEE. V lost 4 bases to trimming and J lost 7 bases; unmatched junction nucleotides: 9. The chain's CDR3 is CASSLTGTGNQPQHF. The CDR3 nucleotides are TGTGCCAGCAGCCTTACCGGGACAGGGAACCAGCCCCAGCATTTT.

This clonotype was seen ten or more times. The rearrangement uses TRBV6-5 and TRBJ2-1, with 8 positions matching TRBD2. The ends lost 6 bases at V and 7 bases at J; junction bases unmatched: 17. Germline V gene data show CDR1 as MNHEY and CDR2 as SVGAGI. The CDR3 runs to 17 residues. The CDR3 bases are TGTGCCAGCAGCACCCCTAACCGGGAGGGCCTGGGTAATGAGCAGTTCTTC. Amino acids: CASSTPNREGLGNEQFF.

The gene calls are TRBV7-9 and TRBJ1-1; TRBD1 matches 7 bases. CDR3 length: 15 amino acids. Losses at the gene ends were 4 bases for V and 1 base for J; bases not matched to a gene: 6. Germline V gene data show CDR1 as SEHNR and CDR2 as FQNEAQ (reference sequence). This chain's CDR3 is CASSSGGQPNTEAFF. CDR3 coding DNA: TGTGCCAGCAGCTCGGGGGGACAGCCGAACACTGAAGCTTTCTTT. Full variable domain (missing parts from reference TRBV7-9 and TRBJ1-1): DTGVSQNPRHKITKRGQNVTFRCDPISEHNRLYWYRQTLGQGPEFLTYFQNEAQLEKSRLLSDRFSAERPKGSFSTLEIQRTEQGDSAMYLCASSSGGQPNTEAFFGQGTRLTVV.

This clonotype was counted ten times or more. V is TRBV5-6 and J is TRBJ1-5; no clear D gene. From germline, CDR1 is SGHDT and CDR2 YYEEEE. The CDR3 loop spans 12 amino acids. V dropped 2 bases and J dropped 5 bases, with 5 bases sitting between them. The CDR3 DNA is TGTGCCAGCAGCTTTATGGATCAGCCCCAGCATTTT. Amino acid sequence: CASSFMDQPQHF.

The sample holds many counts of this clonotype. V is TRBV29-1 and J is TRBJ2-2, with D perhaps given as TRBD1 or TRBD2 (6 bases each). Trimming took 7 bases from V and 7 from J, leaving 19 bases between them. This CDR3 region has 14 residues. Germline lookup yields CDR1 SQVTM and CDR2 ANQGSEA. CDR3 nucleotide sequence: TGCAGCGCCGTACAGGGAGGTATTGGCGGGGAGCTGTTTTTT. Protein product: CSAVQGGIGGELFF.

Comments on this clonotype: This sequence may be a read error, since a much larger clone differs from it by one base. The V gene is TRBV3-1, the J gene TRBJ2-1; possibly TRBD1 for D (5 bases). The CDR3 runs to 12 residues. The ends were cut back, 1 base at V and 11 bases at J, with 9 bases in the middle. Germline CDR1 and CDR2: LGHDT and YNNKEL (reference sequence). The CDR3 protein is CASSQAAGKQFF. The CDR3 nucleotides are TGTGCCAGCAGCCAAGCGGCAGGGAAGCAGTTCTTC.

In the case of this clonotype: Possible read error: a much larger clone is one base away. The chain employs TRBV5-4 and TRBJ2-7; maybe TRBD2 (6 bases). The CDR3 contains 14 residues. The germline CDR1 and CDR2 sequences are SGHNT and YYREEE (reference sequence). Trimming pared 3 bases from V and 8 bases from J, leaving 18 bases between. DNA of the CDR3: TGTGCCAGCAGCTCGGAGGGACTTTCATACAAGCAGTACTTC. The encoded protein is CASSSEGLSYKQYF.

This clonotype has at least ten counts. The rearrangement uses TRBV7-9 and TRBJ2-3; the D gene is possibly TRBD1 (6 bases). The CDR3 contains 12 residues. The germline CDR1 and CDR2 sequences are SEHNR and FQNEAQ (reference sequence). V was cut by 8 bases and J by 4 bases, with 10 bases left in between. CDR3 bases: TGTGCCAGCTGTAAGGGGGCAGATACGCAGTATTTT. Encoded protein: CASCKGADTQYF.

This clonotype was seen ten or more times. The chain has TRBV6-6 and TRBJ1-5; D not resolved. The length of the CDR3 is 16 residues. Germline CDR1 MNHNY, CDR2 SVGAGI (reference sequence). Trimming took off 0 bases at V and 0 bases at J, with 9 bases between the two ends. CDR3 in amino acids: CASSYSKQYSNQPQHF. The CDR3 coding sequence is TGTGCCAGCAGTTACTCGAAACAGTATAGCAATCAGCCCCAGCATTTT.

This clonotype was detected many times. The chain employs TRBV5-1 and TRBJ2-3; D possibly corresponds to TRBD2 (5 bases). CDR1 and CDR2 from the germline V gene are SGHRS and YFSETQ. The CDR3 consists of 11 residues. Trimming pared 4 bases from V and 11 bases from J, leaving 11 bases between. The CDR3 is CASSLPGKQYF. The CDR3 DNA sequence: TGCGCCAGCAGCCTACCGGGAAAGCAGTATTTT.

This clonotype was picked up many times. The chain combines TRBV29-1 with TRBJ2-1; TRBD1 matches 8 bases. The CDR3 runs 12 residues. J gave up 14 bases and V 0 bases, and 6 bases lay outside the gene matches. CDR1 is SQVTM, CDR2 ANQGSEA, per germline. The CDR3 nucleotides read TGCAGCGTTGAAGAAGGCAGGGGGCAGGAGTTCTTC. Its protein is CSVEEGRGQEFF.

This clonotype came up many times. The gene calls are TRBV28 and TRBJ2-7, with a possible D match to TRBD2 (6 bases). The CDR3 runs to 12 residues. Germline values: CDR1 MDHEN, CDR2 SYDVKM. Trimming cost V 7 bases and J 2 bases, with 9 bases left between them. The CDR3 region is CASNPGAYEQYF. Here the CDR3 DNA reads TGTGCCAGCAATCCGGGAGCCTACGAGCAGTACTTC.

This clonotype was counted once. The chain combines TRBV25-1 with TRBJ2-7; D tentatively fits TRBD1 or TRBD2 (5 bases each). With 4 bases removed from V and 10 bases from J, the gap between germline ends came to 14 bases. The CDR3 length is 12 residues. From germline, CDR1 is MGHDK and CDR2 SYGVNS. In DNA, the CDR3 is TGTGCCAGCAGTGTAGAGGGGCGCGACCAGTACTTC. Translated: CASSVEGRDQYF.

In its sample, this clonotype was seen many times. The rearrangement links TRBV29-1 to TRBJ1-5; D possibly corresponds to TRBD1 (5 bases). CDR1 and CDR2 from the germline V gene are SQVTM and ANQGSEA. The CDR3 spans 14 residues. Deletions cut 7 bases from V and 3 bases from J, with 16 bases between. The CDR3 is CSASRDGPNQPQHF. The DNA for the CDR3 is TGCAGCGCCTCCCGGGACGGACCCAATCAGCCCCAGCATTTT.

This clonotype was seen repeatedly, ten times or more. As DNA, the CDR3 is TGCGCCAGCAGCGGGCAGGGGAGTAATTCACCCCTCCACTTT. Amino acids: CASSGQGSNSPLHF. The V and J genes are TRBV5-1 and TRBJ1-6, with D perhaps matching TRBD1 (6 bases). V was shortened by 4 bases and J by 6 bases, with 11 bases between the two germline ends. This CDR3 has 14 residues. The germline V gene encodes CDR1 SGHRS and CDR2 YFSETQ.

Ten or more counts support this clonotype. The chain links TRBV18 to TRBJ2-7; 7 bases are a match to TRBD1. Unmatched junction bases numbered 9, after V lost 5 bases and J lost 2 bases. The CDR3 sequence is 15 residues long. Germline V gene lookup returns CDR1 KGHSH and CDR2 LQKENI. CDR3 amino acids: CASSIPGTAAYEQYF. In DNA form, the CDR3 reads TGTGCCAGCTCAATTCCCGGGACAGCCGCCTACGAGCAGTACTTC.

In this sample, this clonotype turned up many times. Sequence at one end of the junction differs from germline and may be a read error. The chain uses TRBV29-1 and TRBJ2-1; 10 nucleotides align to TRBD2. CDR1 SQVTM and CDR2 ANQGSEA come from the germline V gene. This CDR3 is built from 13 residues. Here the CDR3 DNA reads TGCAGCGCTGAAATTGCGCTAGCGGGAGCGGGGTTCTTC. Translated, it gives CSAEIALAGAGFF.

The table lists this clonotype with many counts. V usage is TRBV11-1 and J usage is TRBJ2-2; TRBD2 aligns across 7 bases. The germline V gene has CDR1 SGHAT and CDR2 FQDESV (reference sequence). Trimming removed 6 bases from V and 6 bases from J; junction bases left unmatched: 7. This CDR3 is built from 14 residues. Here the CDR3 reads CASRTGAGAGELFF. The CDR3 DNA is TGTGCCAGCAGAACCGGGGCGGGAGCCGGGGAGCTGTTTTTT.

This clonotype was seen many times. The J gene is TRBJ2-5, the V gene TRBV20-1; a possible D gene is TRBD1 (6 bases). The CDR3 contains 14 residues. Germline V lookup: CDR1 DFQATT, CDR2 SNEGSKA (reference sequence). V lost 5 bases and J lost 2, with 15 bases in between. Here the CDR3 DNA reads TGCAGTGCTTCCCCCGGGACAAGTCAAGAGACCCAGTACTTC. Protein: CSASPGTSQETQYF.

This clonotype showed up many times. This chain connects TRBV6-4 to TRBJ1-1; 9 bases line up with TRBD1. CDR3 length equals 18 residues. V dropped 0 bases and J dropped 0; count of bases not matched to a gene: 8. Per the germline V gene, CDR1 is MRHNA and CDR2 is SNTAGT. The CDR3 coding sequence is TGTGCCAGCAGTGACTCGATCGACAGGGGGTTTATGAACACTGAAGCTTTCTTT. Its protein is CASSDSIDRGFMNTEAFF.

This clonotype has at least ten counts. In DNA, the CDR3 is TGTGCCAGCAGCTTAGCTGGACACATTCAAGAGACCCAGTACTTC. It specifies CASSLAGHIQETQYF. V gene TRBV11-2 combines with J gene TRBJ2-5; TRBD1 is a possible D gene (5 bases). The CDR3 has 15 amino acids. The V gene lost 1 base and the J gene lost 2 bases, with 11 bases spanning the gap. CDR1 is SGHAT and CDR2 is FQNNGV in the germline V gene.